Listed below are T cell receptor beta chains from one sample, sequenced in a study of blood T cell repertoires in COVID-19. Libraries were prepared by immunoSEQ multiplex PCR; TCRdb keeps only in-frame clonotypes and omits some of them. Of over 95,000 clones in the sample, 75% to 85% were seen once. Sequencing used peripheral blood. The origin of the receptors is a human donor in a cohort sampled during active COVID-19. Each CDR3 is given with its conserved first and last residue. A D gene is named only where the DNA matches it firmly. Size tells how often a clone was seen (once, few, many) or the class of an expanded clone, and some rows leave it out.

clone_size	d_call	v_call	j_call	cdr3_nt	cdr3_aa
NA	TRBD1	TRBV29-1	TRBJ2-5	TGCAGCTCTGGGGGGGACAGGGGGCGTCCTCAAGAGACCCAGTACTTC	CSSGGDRGRPQETQYF
NA	TRBD2	TRBV30	TRBJ2-7	TGTGCCTGGAGTCGGGGAGGGGACGAGCAGTACTTC	CAWSRGGDEQYF
NA	TRBD2	TRBV13	TRBJ2-5	TGTGCCAGCAGCTTAGTAGCGGGAGTCCAAGAGACCCAGTACTTC	CASSLVAGVQETQYF
NA	NA	TRBV4-3	TRBJ1-1	TGCGCCAGCAGCCAAGCCCGAGGGGGACCCATGAACACTGAAGCTTTCTTT	CASSQARGGPMNTEAFF
NA	NA	TRBV25-1	TRBJ1-2	TGTGCCAGCAGTGAGGTCATTGGGGGCGGCTATGGCTACACCTTC	CASSEVIGGGYGYTF
NA	TRBD2	TRBV6-6	TRBJ2-1	TGTGCCAGCAGTTACCCTAGCGGGAACCGCTACAATGAGCAGTTCTTC	CASSYPSGNRYNEQFF
NA	NA	TRBV6-2/TRBV6-3	TRBJ2-7	TGTGCCAGCAGTTATTCGGGGTCAGTAACCTACGAGCAGTACTTC	CASSYSGSVTYEQYF
NA	TRBD1	TRBV6-5	TRBJ1-1	TGTGCCAGCAGTTACCGACGCGACAGGGGCACTGAAGCTTTCTTT	CASSYRRDRGTEAFF
NA	NA	TRBV19	TRBJ1-1	TGTGCCAGTAGTCGGGAGATATTCGAGGGTCAAGCTTTCTTT	CASSREIFEGQAFF
NA	NA	TRBV28	TRBJ1-2	TGTGCCAGCAGTTTAGATGGGGGCTACTATGGCTACACCTTC	CASSLDGGYYGYTF
few	NA	TRBV21-1	TRBJ2-1	TGTGCCAGCAGCAAAGTTCGGACAGGGGACCATGAGCAGTTCTTC	CASSKVRTGDHEQFF
once	TRBD2	TRBV10-2	TRBJ2-3	TGCGCCAGCAGTAGTAGCGGGAGCACAGATACGCAGTATTTT	CASSSSGSTDTQYF
NA	NA	TRBV4-3	TRBJ1-2	TGCGCCAGCAGCCAAGAGTACCAGGGTGATGGCTACACCTTC	CASSQEYQGDGYTF
few	TRBD1	TRBV19	TRBJ2-7	TGTGCCAGTATGTCCCGGGACAGGGGATCCTACGAGCAGTACTTC	CASMSRDRGSYEQYF
NA	TRBD2	TRBV7-2	TRBJ2-1	TGTGCCAGCAGCTCTAGCGGGAGGGCATCTCATGAGCAGTTCTTC	CASSSSGRASHEQFF
NA	TRBD2	TRBV30	TRBJ2-5	TGTGCCTGGAGTGTGACTAGCGGGGATAAGGGGTACTTC	CAWSVTSGDKGYF
NA	NA	TRBV6-1	TRBJ2-1	TGTGCCAGCAGTGGTCTCGCCCCTCGTTCAGGGATCTCCTACAATGAGCAGTTCTTC	CASSGLAPRSGISYNEQFF
NA	TRBD2	TRBV7-7	TRBJ2-1	TGTGCCAGCAGCTCAGACGGGGGGGGCCCCTACAATGAGCAGTTCTTC	CASSSDGGGPYNEQFF
NA	NA	TRBV12-3/TRBV12-4	TRBJ1-2	TGTGCCAGCAGTTTTGTGCGCGGCTACACCTTC	CASSFVRGYTF
NA	NA	TRBV30	TRBJ1-1	TGTGCCTGGACCCGCGGGGGTACCATGAACACTGAAGCTTTCTTT	CAWTRGGTMNTEAFF
NA	TRBD1	TRBV6-6	TRBJ2-7	TGTGCCAGCAGTATCCTGGACAGGGGGGCCGAGCAGTACTTC	CASSILDRGAEQYF
NA	NA	TRBV3-1/TRBV3-2	TRBJ2-7	TGTGCCAGCAGCCCTATGGACTTCGGGTCCTACGAGCAGTACTTC	CASSPMDFGSYEQYF
NA	NA	TRBV21-1	TRBJ2-7	TGTGCCAGCAGCAACGGGGGGGAGCAGTACTTC	CASSNGGEQYF
NA	TRBD1	TRBV25-1	TRBJ1-2	TGTGCCAGCAGTGACCGGGACAGGGGTGCCTATGGCTACACCTTC	CASSDRDRGAYGYTF
NA	NA	TRBV2	TRBJ1-4	TGTGCCAGCAGTGAGCGGTTTTTAAGTGAAAAACTGTTTTTT	CASSERFLSEKLFF
NA	NA	TRBV6-5	TRBJ1-2	TGTGCCAGCAGCAGGAACGTGGGCTATGGCTACACCTTC	CASSRNVGYGYTF
NA	TRBD1	TRBV18	TRBJ2-6	TGTGCCAGCTCACCAAGGACAGGGGTCGGGGCCAACGTCCTGACTTTC	CASSPRTGVGANVLTF
NA	TRBD2	TRBV7-3	TRBJ2-3	TGTGCCAGCAGCTTAGCCCCGGGACTAGCGGGAGTAAATACGCAGTATTTT	CASSLAPGLAGVNTQYF
NA	NA	TRBV7-2	TRBJ1-2	TGTGCCAGCAGCTTGGAGGGTGCCTATGGCTACACCTTC	CASSLEGAYGYTF
NA	TRBD1	TRBV7-6	TRBJ1-2	TGTGCCAGCAGCCTACTACAAAGAGGACAGGGGAAGGACTATGGCTACACCTTC	CASSLLQRGQGKDYGYTF
NA	TRBD1	TRBV7-2	TRBJ1-2	TGTGCCAGCAAGCGGACAGGGGGCTATGGCTACACCTTC	CASKRTGGYGYTF
NA	NA	TRBV7-9	TRBJ1-3	TGTGCCAGCAGCTCAGTCTCCGAGACACTTAACTCTGGAAACACCATATATTTT	CASSSVSETLNSGNTIYF
NA	TRBD2	TRBV7-2	TRBJ2-1	TGTGCCTTGACCCACACCGGGACTAGCGGGGGGTTATGCAATGAGCAGTTCTTC	CALTHTGTSGGLCNEQFF
NA	TRBD1	TRBV28	TRBJ2-7	TGTGCCAGCAGCGGGACAGGGTACTACGAGCAGTACTTC	CASSGTGYYEQYF
NA	TRBD1	TRBV6-5	TRBJ1-5	TGTGCCAGTAACCAAAGGACAGGGGAGCCTCGGCCCCAGCATTTT	CASNQRTGEPRPQHF
NA	TRBD1	TRBV6-6	TRBJ1-5	TGTGCCAGCAGCGACTGGACAGGACGCAGCAATCAGCCCCAGCATTTT	CASSDWTGRSNQPQHF
NA	NA	TRBV4-3	TRBJ2-7	TGCGCCAGCAGCCAGGCTAGAAGTTACGAGCAGTACTTC	CASSQARSYEQYF